The TCR beta chain described here comes from a study of shared clonotypes between healthy human individuals. In the study overall: Per donor, three plates held CD4 naive cells, three held CD4 memory, two held CD8 naive and one held CD8 memory. Points from the study as a whole: The sharing of approximately 5.1% of naive CD4 clonotypes was seen across a few donors. Among the subsets, naive ones generally showed larger estimated richness than memory ones.

CDR1 MNHNS and CDR2 SASEGT come from the germline V gene. The CDR3 is 15 residues long. J gave up 7 bases and V 6 bases, and 12 bases lay outside the gene matches. About this clone itself: Its antigen is currently unknown.

Replicate PCRs for sorted subsets used approximately 220 ng DNA; this equaled tens of thousands of T cell genomes. Some clones are missing from TCRdb's copy, which holds only in-frame ones; the method was immunoSEQ multiplex PCR. The table has roughly 2.5 million clones, approximately 90% seen once. This chain joins TRBV6-1 and TRBJ2-7; 10 positions match TRBD1. The origin of this receptor is a young man in good health. The specimen sequenced was naive CD4+ T cells sorted from blood. Stated subset: CD45RA+ positively selected. In DNA, the CDR3 is TGTGCCAGCAGGGACCCGGGACAGGGGCATTGGGAGCAGTACTTC. This sequence encodes CASRDPGQGHWEQYF.